This T cell receptor (beta chain) was recorded in a study of T-cell reconstitution after alpha-beta-depleted transplantation in children (dated by TCRdb to the mid-2010s). With regard to the full study: Using TCR repertoire profiling, the study followed T-cell immune reconstitution in a quantitative way in children after TCRalphabeta/CD19-depleted allogeneic hematopoietic cell transplantation.

In this sample, this clonotype turned up a few times. The clone's antigen remains unknown. No much larger clone exists at a distance of one base, and base qualities are not known. Taken with the paper, the label for treatment or condition translates to: allogeneic hematopoietic cell transplantation with graft depleted of TCRalphabeta T cells and CD19 B cells. The transplant recipients were children given TCRalphabeta/CD19-depleted allogeneic hematopoietic cell grafts. The full study reports these points: In some patients, the high TCRbeta diversity seen at day 60 was put down to recipient T cells and intrathymic progenitors that had survived conditioning. The frequencies of hyperexpanded clones fell over the following months, and after one year, T-cell counts and TCRbeta diversity were mostly attributed to newly produced T cells. The apparently early alphabetaT-cell count recovery about two months after transplant was reportedly dependent on only several hundred rapidly expanded clones derived from non-depleted graft cells.

V loses 4 bases at its end and J loses 2 bases; junction bases beyond the gene matches: 6. The CDR3 runs 16 residues from the cysteine to the phenylalanine. Only the CDR3 DNA is retained, 48 bases long and in frame from the first base. Per the germline V gene, SGHRS is the CDR1 and YFSETQ is the CDR2. The library was made by PCR. Sequencer: Illumina HiSeq 2500. Molecular barcoding was employed in the preparation of TCR libraries, with unique molecular identifiers being used to normalize TCRbeta repertoire quantification. TCRdb trimmed the raw reads at Q25, called clones with MiXCR and kept productive beta chains. Each record represents a unique CDR3 protein, reported with the most common genes and DNA among its rows. The sample includes 750,000 to 950,000 distinct CDR3 sequences, with about 15% observed a single time. Roughly 5% of the sample lies in the top ten.

Sequencing used PBMCs, mostly from graft donor cells, obtained 360 days after TCRalphabeta/CD19-depleted stem cell transplant. The rearrangement combines TRBV5-1 with TRBJ2-5, and TRBD2 matches 12 of the central bases. The sequence came from a male patient younger than 18 who had a stem cell transplant for acute lymphoblastic leukemia, so the T cells may come from the graft donor. The DNA is TGCGCCAGCAGCGGCTGGACTAGCGGGGCTCAAGAGACCCAGTACTTC. It translates to CASSGWTSGAQETQYF.